These 20 T cell receptor beta chains originate from one sample sequenced in a study. Using its own MiXCR run on the RT-PCR reads, TCRdb lists one record per CDR3 protein. The profile covers about 680,000 distinct CDR3 sequences, with 12% to 15% appearing a single time and about 3.6% taken by the ten largest. Sequencing was done on a sample of memory CD4+ T cells from blood. These receptors were collected from a female donor in good health, serving as a healthy control.

There are a few counts of this clonotype. The gene calls are TRBV7-2 and TRBJ1-1, with D hard to call. The ends were cut back, 1 base at V and 1 base at J, with 13 bases in the middle. This CDR3 comprises 16 residues. Germline V gene lookup returns CDR1 SGHTA and CDR2 FQGNSA. The CDR3 loop is CASSLVWAGKNTEAFF. CDR3 coding DNA: TGTGCCAGCAGCTTAGTATGGGCTGGGAAGAACACTGAAGCTTTCTTT.

This clonotype was observed once. J is TRBJ2-6 and V is TRBV5-3; D ambiguous. TRBV5-3 is reported as an ORF; its role is uncertain. This CDR3 contains 15 residues. V lost 3 bases and J 1 base, leaving 8 bases between the germline ends. DNA for the CDR3: TGTGCCAGAAGCTATCCGGGTTCTGGGGCCAACGTCCTGACTTTC. This sequence encodes CARSYPGSGANVLTF.

This clonotype has more than one count but fewer than ten. This chain connects TRBV27 to TRBJ1-2, with 7 bases matching TRBD1. Germline V gene lookup returns CDR1 MNHEY and CDR2 SMNVEV (reference sequence). This CDR3 has 14 amino acids. The V segment lost 8 bases and the J segment 1 base; nucleotides outside the gene matches: 7. The CDR3 DNA is TGTGCCAGCTCTCTGACAGGGAATAACTATGGCTACACCTTC. Its translation is CASSLTGNNYGYTF.

A few counts support this clonotype. The chain employs TRBV6-2 or TRBV6-3 and TRBJ1-1, with D possibly being TRBD1 (5 bases). This CDR3 is built from 20 residues. Germline CDR1 is MNHEY and CDR2 is SVGEGT. V was pared by 7 bases and J by 3 bases, with 33 bases between. CDR3 bases: TGTGCCAGCACCTACCAAACCTCGGGACTCCAAAGGGGTACTCACACTGAAGCTTTCTTT. It yields the protein CASTYQTSGLQRGTHTEAFF.

This clonotype was seen repeatedly, ten times or more. The chain has TRBV6-5 and TRBJ1-5; 10 bases map to TRBD1. V gave up 6 bases and J gave up 5 bases; unmatched junction bases: 7. The CDR3 length is 15 residues. Germline lookup yields CDR1 MNHEY and CDR2 SVGAGI. The CDR3 reads CASSPAGTGDQPQHF. CDR3 bases: TGTGCCAGCAGCCCGGCCGGGACAGGGGATCAGCCCCAGCATTTT.

The sample holds a few counts of this clonotype. The V call is TRBV7-8, the J call TRBJ2-3; either TRBD1 or TRBD2 may fit D (6 bases each). The CDR3 runs to 19 residues. In germline, CDR1 is SGHVS, CDR2 FQNEAQ. Trimming left V 5 bases short and J 4 bases short, with 28 bases between. The CDR3 reads CASSTAGQGYWARPDTQYF. CDR3 DNA: TGTGCCAGCAGCACCGCGGGACAAGGGTATTGGGCGAGGCCAGATACGCAGTATTTT.

This clonotype was recorded many times. V usage is TRBV4-3 and J usage is TRBJ2-7; TRBD2 might be the D (5 bases). CDR1 and CDR2 (germline): LGHNA, YSLEER. Trimming removed 0 bases from V and 2 bases from J, with 11 bases in between. CDR3 length: 15 residues. The CDR3 region has the DNA TGCGCCAGCAGCCAAGATAGAGCGGCCACCTACGAGCAGTACTTC. It is translated as CASSQDRAATYEQYF.

V and J are TRBV9 and TRBJ1-6; TRBD1 matches 8 bases. The CDR3 runs 16 residues. Germline V lookup: CDR1 SGDLS, CDR2 YYNGEE. V was pared by 0 bases and J by 10 bases, with 9 bases of the junction left unmatched. The CDR3 here is CASSVAQDRATSPLHF. CDR3 DNA: TGTGCCAGCAGCGTAGCCCAGGACAGGGCGACCTCACCCCTCCACTTT.

This clonotype was found a few times. The V call is TRBV9, the J call TRBJ2-5; TRBD1 agrees at 9 bases. V was pared by 0 bases and J by 5 bases, with 2 bases of the junction left unmatched. This CDR3 spans 14 amino acids. Per germline, CDR1 SGDLS and CDR2 YYNGEE. The CDR3 sequence: CASSVVDRGETQYF. The CDR3 DNA is TGTGCCAGCAGCGTAGTCGACAGGGGGGAGACCCAGTACTTC.

This clonotype was detected only a few times. The chain combines TRBV11-2 with TRBJ1-2, with 7 nucleotides matching TRBD1. V shed 5 bases and J 8 bases; nucleotides not matched to a gene: 8. CDR1 SGHAT and CDR2 FQNNGV come from the germline V gene. The CDR3 runs 13 residues. The CDR3 nucleotides are TGTGCCAGCAGCCCGACAGGGTCTAGCGGCTACACCTTC. It encodes CASSPTGSSGYTF. The whole variable domain, remainder taken from reference TRBV11-2 and TRBJ1-2, is EAGVAQSPRYKIIEKRQSVAFWCNPISGHATLYWYQQILGQGPKLLIQFQNNGVVDDSQLPKDRFSAERLKGVDSTLKIQPAKLEDSAVYLCASSPTGSSGYTFGSGTRLTVV.

This clonotype has a handful of counts. This chain uses TRBV20-1 with TRBJ2-7, with D maybe TRBD1 (5 bases). The V and J ends lost 6 bases and 3 bases respectively, with 15 bases between them. CDR1 and CDR2 from the germline V gene are DFQATT and SNEGSKA (reference sequence). This CDR3 comprises 13 residues. CDR3 residues: CSAENSQGYEQYF. As DNA, the CDR3 is TGCAGTGCCGAAAACAGCCAGGGCTACGAGCAGTACTTC.

In its sample, this clonotype was seen a few times. The chain links TRBV3-1 to TRBJ2-7, with D possibly being TRBD1 or TRBD2 (6 bases each). Trimming removed 0 bases from V and 5 bases from J, with 20 bases in between. This CDR3 is built from 17 residues. In germline, CDR1 is LGHDT, CDR2 YNNKEL (reference sequence). This chain's CDR3 is CASSQDLGGPQGDEQYF. The CDR3 bases are TGTGCCAGCAGCCAAGATTTGGGGGGCCCCCAGGGAGACGAGCAGTACTTC.

This clonotype was observed many times. The J gene is TRBJ2-2, the V gene TRBV6-6, with 9 bases identical to TRBD1. The trim removed 2 bases at V and 5 bases at J, leaving 9 bases unmatched. CDR1 MNHNY and CDR2 SVGAGI come from the germline V gene (reference sequence). The CDR3 spans 17 residues. Written as DNA, the CDR3 is TGTGCCAGCAGTTACCCACCGGGACAGGGAGCGACCGGGGAGCTGTTTTTT. Protein sequence: CASSYPPGQGATGELFF.

The V gene is TRBV28, the J gene TRBJ2-7; 7 bases are shared with TRBD1. The CDR3 spans 15 residues. V shed 6 bases and J 6 bases; nucleotides not matched to a gene: 14. The germline V gene encodes CDR1 MDHEN and CDR2 SYDVKM. The CDR3 reads CASRNPGGGSSEQYF. CDR3 DNA: TGTGCCAGCAGAAACCCAGGGGGTGGTTCATCCGAGCAGTACTTC.

The chain links TRBV5-5 to TRBJ2-2; D is possibly TRBD1 (6 bases). Germline CDR1 is SGHKS and CDR2 is YYEKEE (reference sequence). V dropped 1 base and J dropped 4 bases, with 11 bases sitting between them. The CDR3 is 15 residues long. CDR3 nucleotide sequence: TGTGCCAGCAGCTTGACAGGGTTCGGCACCGGGGAGCTGTTTTTT. Translation gives CASSLTGFGTGELFF.

The chain is built from TRBV7-2 and TRBJ1-5, with D perhaps TRBD1 (5 bases). The CDR3 totals 15 residues. Germline V CDR1 and CDR2: SGHTA, FQGNSA. Trimming stripped 1 base from V and 5 bases from J, with 12 bases between. CDR3 sequence: CASSLVGGLDQPQHF. The CDR3, as DNA: TGTGCCAGCAGCTTAGTCGGGGGACTCGATCAGCCCCAGCATTTT.

There are a few counts of this clonotype. The V gene is TRBV12-3 or TRBV12-4, the J gene TRBJ1-1, with D hard to call. V was cut by 8 bases and J by 5 bases, with 12 bases left in between. The CDR3 extends over 12 amino acids. The CDR3 DNA reads as TGTGCCAGCGGGGATCGGCTGACTGAAGCTTTCTTT. This gives the protein CASGDRLTEAFF.

The sample holds a few counts of this clonotype. V usage is TRBV29-1 and J usage is TRBJ2-3; TRBD1 might be the D (5 bases). This CDR3 spans 15 amino acids. The V end lost 7 bases, the J end lost 8 bases, and 25 bases lay between the germline ends. Looked up from germline, CDR1 is SQVTM and CDR2 is ANQGSEA. The CDR3 loop is CSANPIEGQQVTQYF. CDR3 DNA: TGCAGCGCCAACCCGATTGAAGGGCAACAGGTTACGCAGTATTTT.

The V call is TRBV5-1, the J call TRBJ1-2; D ambiguous. CDR3 length: 14 residues. CDR1 is SGHRS, CDR2 YFSETQ, per germline. The ends were cut back, 2 bases at V and 6 bases at J, with 14 bases in the middle. This CDR3 reads CASSFQDPENGYTF. The CDR3 bases are TGCGCCAGCAGCTTCCAGGACCCAGAGAATGGCTACACCTTC. The full variable domain, completed using reference TRBV5-1 and TRBJ1-2, is KAGVTQTPRYLIKTRGQQVTLSCSPISGHRSVSWYQQTPGQGLQFLFEYFSETQRNKGNFPGRFSGRQFSNSRSEMNVSTLELGDSALYLCASSFQDPENGYTFGSGTRLTVV.

This clonotype was counted at least ten times. Mismatch with germline at one junction end may stem from a read error. The J gene is TRBJ2-1, the V gene TRBV29-1; 9 positions agree with TRBD2. CDR1 is SQVTM, CDR2 ANQGSEA, per germline. This CDR3 comprises 15 residues. The CDR3 here is CSVLAPLRSGRSLIF. CDR3 coding DNA: TGCAGCGTACTCGCCCCACTTCGAAGCGGGAGGTCCCTGATCTTC.